The entry below describes one T cell receptor beta chain. The entry originates in a study of control samples from healthy donors and cancer patients. The germline V gene encodes CDR1 LGHNA and CDR2 YNFKEQ. Between the trimmed V and J ends, which lost 1 base and 5 bases, there was a span of 6 bases. This CDR3 is built from 13 residues. This table comes from immunoSEQ multiplex PCR, and its TCRdb copy is limited to in-frame clones, with some not included. The table records approximately 100,000 clones, approximately 90% of them present only once. Sequences were obtained from blood. The source of this sequence is a man younger than 45 in good health. The chain carries TRBV4-2 and TRBJ2-1; D is unresolved. The CDR3 coding sequence is TGTGCCAGCAGCCAAGGGCAAGACAATGAGCAGTTCTTC. As protein: CASSQGQDNEQFF.